The clone carrying this T cell receptor beta chain was observed at least ten times. Its antigen remains unknown. Per the authors' pipeline: The study took CDR3 differences across clinicopathological groups and made a distant-metastasis classifier for papillary thyroid cancer from them. TCRdb reassembled clones from the PCR reads with MiXCR. The V and J calls reflect TCRdb's pipeline rather than the authors' work. The sample lists over 30,000 clones, about 15% occurring once. These data originate in a study of metastatic and nonmetastatic thyroid tumors. Looking at the study overall: It was across blood and tumor or nodule tissue from malignant and benign thyroid patients that repertoires were compared. Whole-study findings and limits: A significant increase in TCR beta diversity was reportedly seen in malignant thyroid tumors relative to benign nodules, in blood and tumor.

Prior to thyroid surgery, none of the patients had received any treatment. Germline CDR1 reads MDHEN; CDR2 reads SYDVKM. V gave up 4 bases and J gave up 3 bases, with 10 bases separating them. The CDR3 sequence is 14 residues long. The sequenced sample was blood. The origin of this receptor is a male donor with papillary thyroid cancer or a benign thyroid nodule (not recorded which). Some clones in this sample may be carry-over from other donors' samples. V and J are TRBV28 and TRBJ1-5; no reliable D call. The CDR3 sequence is CASSSIGSNQPQHF. The CDR3 region has the DNA TGTGCCAGCAGTTCCATCGGGTCCAATCAGCCCCAGCATTTT. The variable domain in full, completed from reference TRBV28 and TRBJ1-5, reads DVKVTQSSRYLVKRTGEKVFLECVQDMDHENMFWYRQDPGLGLRLIYFSYDVKMKEKGDIPEGYSVSREKKERFSLILESASTNQTSMYLCASSSIGSNQPQHFGDGTRLSIL.